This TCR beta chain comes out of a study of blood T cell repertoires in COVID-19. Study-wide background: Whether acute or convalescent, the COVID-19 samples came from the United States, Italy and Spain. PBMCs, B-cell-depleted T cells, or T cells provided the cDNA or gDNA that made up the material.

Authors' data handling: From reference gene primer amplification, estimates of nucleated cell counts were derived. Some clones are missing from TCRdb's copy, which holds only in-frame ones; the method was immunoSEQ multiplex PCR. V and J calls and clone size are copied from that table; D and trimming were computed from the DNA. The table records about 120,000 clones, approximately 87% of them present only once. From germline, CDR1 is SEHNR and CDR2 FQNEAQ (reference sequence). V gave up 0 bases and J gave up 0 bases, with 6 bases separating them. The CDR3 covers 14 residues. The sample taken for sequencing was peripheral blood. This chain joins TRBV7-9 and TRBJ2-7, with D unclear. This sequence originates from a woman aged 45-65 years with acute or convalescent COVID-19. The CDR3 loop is CASSLAASSYEQYF. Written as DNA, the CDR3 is TGTGCCAGCAGCTTAGCAGCGAGCTCCTACGAGCAGTACTTC.